This T cell receptor (beta chain) stems from a study of control samples from healthy donors and cancer patients (dated by TCRdb to the early 2020s). Turning to this clone: Its antigen remains undetermined. No much larger clone is present one base from it, and per-base qualities are unavailable.

The CDR3 numbers 15 residues from cysteine through phenylalanine. The sequence is cut down to CDR3 DNA, 45 bases in frame from base 1. The germline V gene encodes CDR1 MDHEN and CDR2 SYDVKM. V is pared back by 5 bases and J by 1 base, with 14 bases lying between the germline termini. The library was made by the immunoSEQ multiplex PCR assay. The immuneACCESS repertoire file appears here via TCRdb, limited to in-frame rearrangements. These files lack a portion of the clones; in checked studies, under half of the deficit traces to unresolved V genes, and the cause of the others is not known. The sample table shows some 200,000 clones, and just under 95% are seen once. In total, the top ten clones hold roughly 1.6% of the sample.

This clonotype was obtained from a man aged 50-60 years in good health. The chain is assembled from TRBV28 and TRBJ2-5; the best D guess is TRBD2, with 6 bases matching. The sequencing sample was made of blood. The CDR3 sequence is CASSNPAGIQETQYF. Here is the DNA: TGTGCCAGCAGTAACCCTGCGGGGATCCAAGAGACCCAGTACTTC.